The source of this TCR beta chain is a study of blood T cell repertoires in COVID-19. In the study overall: Collection of acute and convalescent COVID-19 samples took place in the United States, Italy and Spain.

In the study's own analysis: Reference gene primer amplification yielded estimated nucleated cell counts. Repertoires were generated with immunoSEQ multiplex PCR, while TCRdb's copy carries only in-frame clones and drops some. The V and J calls and clone size are taken from that table; D and trimming were inferred from the DNA. Found here are about 100,000 clones, 90% to 95% of them singletons; the top ten hold 0.97%. This CDR3 has 14 residues. The V segment lost 1 base and the J segment 4 bases; nucleotides outside the gene matches: 2. CDR1 and CDR2 from the germline V gene are SNHLY and FYNNEI. This clonotype was sampled from a man in his 60s with acute or convalescent COVID-19. V usage is TRBV2 and J usage is TRBJ2-5, with 8 bases matching TRBD1. The sequenced material came from peripheral blood. CDR3 sequence reads: CASSEVGTGETQYF. CDR3 sequence (DNA): TGTGCCAGCAGTGAAGTAGGGACAGGAGAGACCCAGTACTTC.